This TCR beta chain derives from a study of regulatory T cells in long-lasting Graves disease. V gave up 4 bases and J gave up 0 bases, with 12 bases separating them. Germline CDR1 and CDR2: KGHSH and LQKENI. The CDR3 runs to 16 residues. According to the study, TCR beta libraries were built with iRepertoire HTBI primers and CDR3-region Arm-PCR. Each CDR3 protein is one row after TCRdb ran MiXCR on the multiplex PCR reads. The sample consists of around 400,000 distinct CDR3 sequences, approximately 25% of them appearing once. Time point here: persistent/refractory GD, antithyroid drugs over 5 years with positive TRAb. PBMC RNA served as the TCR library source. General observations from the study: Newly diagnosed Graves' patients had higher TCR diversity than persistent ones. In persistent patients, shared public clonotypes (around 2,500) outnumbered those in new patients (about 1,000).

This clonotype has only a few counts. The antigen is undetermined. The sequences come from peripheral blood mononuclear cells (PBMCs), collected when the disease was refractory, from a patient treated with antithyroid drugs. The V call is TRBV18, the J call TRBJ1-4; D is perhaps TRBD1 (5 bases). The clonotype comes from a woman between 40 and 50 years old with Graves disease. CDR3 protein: CASSQNRRATNEKLFF. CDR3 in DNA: TGTGCCAGCTCACAAAACAGGCGTGCAACTAATGAAAAACTGTTTTTT.